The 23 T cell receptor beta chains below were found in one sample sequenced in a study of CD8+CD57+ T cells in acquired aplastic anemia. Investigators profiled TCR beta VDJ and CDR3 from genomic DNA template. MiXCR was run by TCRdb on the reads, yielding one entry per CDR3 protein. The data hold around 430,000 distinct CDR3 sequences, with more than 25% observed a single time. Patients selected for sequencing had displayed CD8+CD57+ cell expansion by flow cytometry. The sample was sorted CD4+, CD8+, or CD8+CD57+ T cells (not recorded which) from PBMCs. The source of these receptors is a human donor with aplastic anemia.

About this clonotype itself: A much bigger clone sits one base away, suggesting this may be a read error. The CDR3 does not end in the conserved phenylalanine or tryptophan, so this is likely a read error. Here the CDR3 DNA reads TGCAGTGCTGGTAGGACAGGGAAGGAGCCCCAGCATCTT. Its translation: CSAGRTGKEPQHL. The chain has TRBV20-1 and TRBJ1-5, with TRBD1 matching over 8 bases. Germline V gene sequence: CDR1 DFQATT, CDR2 SNEGSKA (reference sequence). The CDR3 is 13 amino acids. The V segment lost 5 bases and the J segment 8 bases; nucleotides outside the gene matches: 8.

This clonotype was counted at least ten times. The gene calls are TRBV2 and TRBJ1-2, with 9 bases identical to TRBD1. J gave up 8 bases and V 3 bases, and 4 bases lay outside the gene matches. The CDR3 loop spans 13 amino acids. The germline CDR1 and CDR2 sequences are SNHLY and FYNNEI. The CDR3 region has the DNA TGTGCCAGCAGTGATTATGGGACAGGGGGCTACACCTTC. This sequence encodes CASSDYGTGGYTF.

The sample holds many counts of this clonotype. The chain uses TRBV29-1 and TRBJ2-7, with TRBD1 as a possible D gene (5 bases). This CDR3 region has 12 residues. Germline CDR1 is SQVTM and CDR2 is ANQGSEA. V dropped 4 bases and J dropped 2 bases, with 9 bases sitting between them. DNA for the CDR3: TGCAGCGTTGTCACAGGACCCTACGAGCAGTACTTC. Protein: CSVVTGPYEQYF.

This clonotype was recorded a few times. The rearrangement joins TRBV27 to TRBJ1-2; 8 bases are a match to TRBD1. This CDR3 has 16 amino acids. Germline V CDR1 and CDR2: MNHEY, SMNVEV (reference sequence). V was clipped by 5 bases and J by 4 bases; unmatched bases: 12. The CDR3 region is CASSTRTGTVIYGYTF. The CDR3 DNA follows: TGTGCCAGCAGTACCCGGACAGGGACAGTCATCTATGGCTACACCTTC.

In DNA, the CDR3 is TGTGCCTGGGATACAAATGAGGGCTACACCTTC. This translates into CAWDTNEGYTF. The rearrangement uses TRBV7-9 and TRBJ1-2, with D unresolved. The germline V gene has CDR1 SEHNR and CDR2 FQNEAQ (reference sequence). V was clipped by 11 bases and J by 8 bases, with 15 bases between them. The CDR3 spans 11 residues.

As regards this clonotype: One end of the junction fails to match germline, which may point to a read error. This CDR3 reads CASSGPGQGSGNTVYF. For the CDR3, the DNA is TGCGCCAGCAGTGGACCCGGACAGGGCTCTGGAAACACCGTATATTTT. The V and J genes are TRBV25-1 and TRBJ1-3; 8 nucleotides agree with TRBD1. CDR3 length: 16 amino acids. The germline CDR1 and CDR2 sequences are MGHDK and SYGVNS.

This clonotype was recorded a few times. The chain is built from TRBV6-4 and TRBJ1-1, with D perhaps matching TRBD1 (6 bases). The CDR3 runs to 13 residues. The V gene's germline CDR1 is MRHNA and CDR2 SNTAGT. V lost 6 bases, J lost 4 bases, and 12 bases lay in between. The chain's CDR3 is CASRQDRGTEAFF. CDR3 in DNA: TGTGCCAGCAGACAGGACAGAGGCACTGAAGCTTTCTTT.

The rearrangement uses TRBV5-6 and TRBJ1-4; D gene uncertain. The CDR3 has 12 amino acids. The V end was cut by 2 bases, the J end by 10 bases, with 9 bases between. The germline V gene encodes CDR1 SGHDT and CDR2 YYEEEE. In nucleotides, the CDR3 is TGTGCCAGCAGCTTACTCGGTGGAAAACTGTTTTTT. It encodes CASSLLGGKLFF.

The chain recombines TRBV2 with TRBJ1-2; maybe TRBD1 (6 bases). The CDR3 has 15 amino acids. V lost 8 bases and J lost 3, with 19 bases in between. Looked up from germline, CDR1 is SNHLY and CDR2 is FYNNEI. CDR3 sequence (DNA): TGTGCCAGCTCACCGGCAGGGGATGGTGACTATGGCTACACCTTC. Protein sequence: CASSPAGDGDYGYTF.

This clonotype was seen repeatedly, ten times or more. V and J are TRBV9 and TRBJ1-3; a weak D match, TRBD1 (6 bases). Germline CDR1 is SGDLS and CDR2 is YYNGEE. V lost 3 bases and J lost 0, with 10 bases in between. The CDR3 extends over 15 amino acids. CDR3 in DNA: TGTGCCAGCAGCGCGACAGGAATCTCTGGAAACACCATATATTTT. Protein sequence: CASSATGISGNTIYF.

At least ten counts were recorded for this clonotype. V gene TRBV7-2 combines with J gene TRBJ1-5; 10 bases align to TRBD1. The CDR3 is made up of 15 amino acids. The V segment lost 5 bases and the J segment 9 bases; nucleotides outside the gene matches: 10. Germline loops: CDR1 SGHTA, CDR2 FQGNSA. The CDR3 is CASSPTGTGVMPQHF. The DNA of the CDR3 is TGTGCCAGCAGCCCCACCGGGACAGGGGTAATGCCCCAGCATTTT. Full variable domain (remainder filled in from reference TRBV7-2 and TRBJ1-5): GAGVSQSPSNKVTEKGKDVELRCDPISGHTALYWYRQSLGQGLEFLIYFQGNSAPDKSGLPSDRFSAERTGGSVSTLTIQRTQQEDSAVYLCASSPTGTGVMPQHFGDGTRLSIL.

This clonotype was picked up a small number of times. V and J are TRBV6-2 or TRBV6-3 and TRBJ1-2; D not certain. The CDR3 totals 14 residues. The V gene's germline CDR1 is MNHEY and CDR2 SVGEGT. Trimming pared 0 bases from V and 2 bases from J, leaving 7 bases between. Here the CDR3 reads CASSYSKQNYGYTF. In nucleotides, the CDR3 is TGTGCCAGCAGTTACTCGAAACAGAACTATGGCTACACCTTC.

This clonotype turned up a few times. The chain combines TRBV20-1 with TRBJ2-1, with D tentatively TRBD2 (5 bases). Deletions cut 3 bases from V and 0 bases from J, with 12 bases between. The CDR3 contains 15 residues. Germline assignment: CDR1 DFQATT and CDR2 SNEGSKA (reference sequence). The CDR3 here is CSASLSGASYNEQFF. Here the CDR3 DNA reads TGCAGTGCTAGTTTAAGCGGAGCCTCCTACAATGAGCAGTTCTTC.

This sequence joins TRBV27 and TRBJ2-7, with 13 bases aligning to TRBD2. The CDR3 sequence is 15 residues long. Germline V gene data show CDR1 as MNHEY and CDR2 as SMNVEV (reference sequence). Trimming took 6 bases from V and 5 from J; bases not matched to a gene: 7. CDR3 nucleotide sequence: TGTGCCAGCAGACGGCCCGGACTAGCGGGGGACGAGCAGTACTTC. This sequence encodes CASRRPGLAGDEQYF.

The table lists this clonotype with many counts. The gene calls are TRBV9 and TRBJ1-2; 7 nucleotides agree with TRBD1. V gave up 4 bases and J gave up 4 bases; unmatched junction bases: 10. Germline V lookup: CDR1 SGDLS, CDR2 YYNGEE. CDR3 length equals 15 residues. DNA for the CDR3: TGTGCCAGCAGCACAGCCACGGACAGGTTCTATGGCTACACCTTC. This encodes CASSTATDRFYGYTF.

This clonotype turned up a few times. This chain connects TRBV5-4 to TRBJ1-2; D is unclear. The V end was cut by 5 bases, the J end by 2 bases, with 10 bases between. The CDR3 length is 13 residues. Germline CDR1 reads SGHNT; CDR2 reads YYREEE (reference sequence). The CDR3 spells CASRYNANYGYTF. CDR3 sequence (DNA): TGTGCCAGCAGGTATAACGCGAACTATGGCTACACCTTC.

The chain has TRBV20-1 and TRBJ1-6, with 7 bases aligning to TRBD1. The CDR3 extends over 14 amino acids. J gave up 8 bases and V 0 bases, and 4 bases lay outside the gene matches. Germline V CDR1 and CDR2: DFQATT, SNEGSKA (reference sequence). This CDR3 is CSARDTGDHSPLHF. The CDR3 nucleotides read TGCAGTGCTAGAGATACAGGGGATCATTCACCCCTCCACTTT.

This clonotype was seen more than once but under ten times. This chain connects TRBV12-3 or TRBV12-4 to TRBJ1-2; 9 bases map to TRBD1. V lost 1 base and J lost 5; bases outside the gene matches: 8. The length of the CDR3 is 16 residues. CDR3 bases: TGTGCCAGCAGTTTAGGGGGGACAGGGCCCCTTTATGGCTACACCTTC. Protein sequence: CASSLGGTGPLYGYTF.

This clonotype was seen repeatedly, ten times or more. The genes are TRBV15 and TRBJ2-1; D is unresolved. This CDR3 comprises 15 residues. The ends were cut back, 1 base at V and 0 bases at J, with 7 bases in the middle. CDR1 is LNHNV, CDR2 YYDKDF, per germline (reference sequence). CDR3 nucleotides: TGTGCCACCAGCAGAGGGGCGAGCTCCTACAATGAGCAGTTCTTC. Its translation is CATSRGASSYNEQFF.

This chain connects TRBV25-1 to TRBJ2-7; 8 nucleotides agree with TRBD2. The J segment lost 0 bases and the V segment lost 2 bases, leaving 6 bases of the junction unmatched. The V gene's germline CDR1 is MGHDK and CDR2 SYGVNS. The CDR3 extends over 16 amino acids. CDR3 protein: CASSEGLAGYSYEQYF. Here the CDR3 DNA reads TGTGCCAGCAGTGAAGGGCTAGCGGGTTACTCCTACGAGCAGTACTTC.

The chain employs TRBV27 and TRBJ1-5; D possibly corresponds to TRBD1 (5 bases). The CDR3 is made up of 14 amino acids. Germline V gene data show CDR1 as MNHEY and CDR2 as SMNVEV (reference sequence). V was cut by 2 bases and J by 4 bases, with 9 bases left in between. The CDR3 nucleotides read TGTGCCAGCAGTTTAATGGCAGGGAATCAGCCCCAGCATTTT. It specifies CASSLMAGNQPQHF.

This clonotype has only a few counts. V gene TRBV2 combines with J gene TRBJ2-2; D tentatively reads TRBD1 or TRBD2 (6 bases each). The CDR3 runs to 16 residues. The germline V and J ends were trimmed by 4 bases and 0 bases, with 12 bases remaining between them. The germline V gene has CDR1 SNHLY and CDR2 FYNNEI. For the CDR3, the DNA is TGTGCCAGCAGTGTATTTGGGGGGCCGAACACCGGGGAGCTGTTTTTT. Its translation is CASSVFGGPNTGELFF.

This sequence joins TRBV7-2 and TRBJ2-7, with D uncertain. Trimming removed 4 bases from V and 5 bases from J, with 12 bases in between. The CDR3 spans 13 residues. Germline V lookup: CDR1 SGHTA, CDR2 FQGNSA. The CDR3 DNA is TGTGCCAGCAGCTCACCCGCGAACGACGAGCAGTACTTC. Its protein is CASSSPANDEQYF.